This note documents a single T cell receptor (beta chain) sequence. Its antigen is still unknown. The data derive from a study of cytomegalovirus exposure and HLA in healthy donors. CDR3 length: 14 amino acids. From germline, CDR1 is SGHNT and CDR2 YYREEE (reference sequence). V lost 0 bases and J lost 6; bases outside the gene matches: 5. The primer mix had 60 Vbeta and 13 Jbeta primers. The protocol was immunoSEQ multiplex PCR, while the TCRdb copy is restricted to in-frame clones and leaves out a portion. The sample lists about 130,000 clones, 80% occurring once. Overall study results and limits: Rare TCR sequences predominated, though certain public TCRs were found in many donors. Presence/absence analyses took donor sequencing depth as roughly uniform. Analysis performed later found 16,951 TCR beta sequences associated with HLA alleles at 0.05 false discovery rate. Testing in vitro showed a few CMV-associated chains specific for CMV antigens.

The chain uses TRBV5-4 and TRBJ1-2; 7 positions match TRBD1. The receptor's source is a woman in her 40s in good health and CMV-seronegative. Sequencing used PBMCs. CDR3 coding DNA: TGTGCCAGCAGCTTGGGGGCAGGGGGAAATGGCTACACCTTC. Residues: CASSLGAGGNGYTF.